These 2 T cell receptor beta chains originate from one sample sequenced in a study of regulatory T cells in long-lasting Graves disease. The time point was: newly diagnosed GD, antithyroid drugs for less than 3 months. Researchers made the TCR library from RNA that was extracted from PBMCs. Construction of the TCR beta libraries employed iRepertoire HTBI primers in conjunction with Arm-PCR of CDR3 regions. TCRdb itself ran the multiplex PCR reads through MiXCR, one entry per CDR3 protein. The sample has a few hundred thousand distinct CDR3 sequences; approximately 10% are singletons. These data also formed part of another study, on T cells in Graves' hyperthyroidism and ophthalmopathy.

Specimen: peripheral blood mononuclear cells (PBMCs), collected at new diagnosis, from a patient treated with antithyroid drugs. These receptors were obtained from a woman younger than 30 with Graves disease.

CDR3 sequence reads: CSARETSGSHPEQYF. The CDR3 DNA follows: TGCAGTGCTAGAGAGACTAGCGGGAGTCATCCCGAGCAGTACTTC. This chain connects TRBV20-1 to TRBJ2-7; the match to TRBD2 covers 12 bases. Germline loops: CDR1 DFQATT, CDR2 SNEGSKA (reference sequence). This CDR3 has 15 residues. The junction had 6 bases not matched to a gene; V was cut back by 0 bases and J by 6 bases.

The table lists this clonotype with many counts. The V gene is TRBV20-1, the J gene TRBJ2-3; D remains unclear. V lost 6 bases to trimming and J lost 0 bases, with 10 bases between them. Germline V gene data show CDR1 as DFQATT and CDR2 as SNEGSKA (reference sequence). The CDR3 covers 13 residues. CDR3 in DNA: TGCAGTGCCGCCGAAGTTAGCACAGATACGCAGTATTTT. Its translation is CSAAEVSTDTQYF.